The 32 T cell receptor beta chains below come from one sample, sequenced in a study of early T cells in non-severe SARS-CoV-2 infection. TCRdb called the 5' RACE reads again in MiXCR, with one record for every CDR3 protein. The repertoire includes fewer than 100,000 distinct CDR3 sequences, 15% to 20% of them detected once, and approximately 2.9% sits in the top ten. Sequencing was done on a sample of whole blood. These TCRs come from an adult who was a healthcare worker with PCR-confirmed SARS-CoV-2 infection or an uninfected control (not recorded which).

In DNA form, the CDR3 reads TGTGCCAGCAGCCCGCAAGGTAGCGGGGGGGCAAATGAGCAGTTCTTC. It is translated as CASSPQGSGGANEQFF. The rearrangement links TRBV9 to TRBJ2-1, with TRBD2 identical over 11 bases. CDR1 and CDR2 from the germline V gene are SGDLS and YYNGEE. The CDR3 has 16 amino acids. After removal of 4 bases from V and 7 bases from J, the junction contained 10 bases not matched to a gene.

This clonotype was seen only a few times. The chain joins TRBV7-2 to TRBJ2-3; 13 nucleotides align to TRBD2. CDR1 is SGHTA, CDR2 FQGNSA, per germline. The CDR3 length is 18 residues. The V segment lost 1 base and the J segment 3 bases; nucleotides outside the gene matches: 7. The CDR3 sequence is CASSLVTSGGAGTDTQYF. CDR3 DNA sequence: TGTGCCAGCAGCTTAGTCACTAGCGGGGGGGCCGGAACAGATACGCAGTATTTT.

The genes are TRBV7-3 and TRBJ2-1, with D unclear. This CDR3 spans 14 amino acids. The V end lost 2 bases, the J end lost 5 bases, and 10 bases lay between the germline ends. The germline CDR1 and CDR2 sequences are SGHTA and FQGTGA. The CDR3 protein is CASSLSRVHNEQFF. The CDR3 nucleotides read TGTGCCAGCAGCTTATCAAGGGTACACAATGAGCAGTTCTTC.

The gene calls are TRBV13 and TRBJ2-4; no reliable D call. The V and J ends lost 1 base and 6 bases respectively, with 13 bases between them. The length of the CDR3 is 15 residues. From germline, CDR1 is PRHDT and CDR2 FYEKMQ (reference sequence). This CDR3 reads CASSLVTSWGNIQYF. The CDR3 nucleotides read TGTGCCAGCAGCTTAGTCACCTCTTGGGGAAACATTCAGTACTTC.

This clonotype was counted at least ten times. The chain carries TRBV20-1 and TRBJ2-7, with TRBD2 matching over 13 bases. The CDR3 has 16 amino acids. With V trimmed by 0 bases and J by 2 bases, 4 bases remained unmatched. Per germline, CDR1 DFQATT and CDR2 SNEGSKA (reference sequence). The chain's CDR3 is CSARDSGTSGTYEQYF. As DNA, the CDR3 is TGCAGTGCTAGAGATAGTGGGACTAGCGGGACCTACGAGCAGTACTTC.

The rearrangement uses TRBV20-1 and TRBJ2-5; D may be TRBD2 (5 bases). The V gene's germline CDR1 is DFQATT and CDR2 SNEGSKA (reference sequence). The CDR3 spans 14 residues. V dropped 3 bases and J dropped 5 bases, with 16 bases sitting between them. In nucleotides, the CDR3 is TGCAGTGCTAGGGTTCCGGGGATTTGGGAGACCCAGTACTTC. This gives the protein CSARVPGIWETQYF.

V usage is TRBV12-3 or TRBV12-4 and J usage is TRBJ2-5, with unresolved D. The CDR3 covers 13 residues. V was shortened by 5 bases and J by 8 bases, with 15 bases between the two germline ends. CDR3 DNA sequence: TGTGCCAGCAGTATAGACATGGGCGGAACCCAGTACTTC. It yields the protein CASSIDMGGTQYF.

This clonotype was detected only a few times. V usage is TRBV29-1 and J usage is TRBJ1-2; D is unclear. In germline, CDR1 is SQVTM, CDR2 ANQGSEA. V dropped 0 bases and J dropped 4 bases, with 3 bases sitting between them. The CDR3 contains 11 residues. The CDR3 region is CSVEELYGYTF. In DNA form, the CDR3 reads TGCAGCGTTGAAGAGCTCTATGGCTACACCTTC.

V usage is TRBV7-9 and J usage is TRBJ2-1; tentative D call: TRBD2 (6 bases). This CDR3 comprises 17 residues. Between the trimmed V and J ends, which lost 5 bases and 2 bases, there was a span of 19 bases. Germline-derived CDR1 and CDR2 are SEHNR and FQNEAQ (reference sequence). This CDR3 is CASSPGFRLAPYNEQFF. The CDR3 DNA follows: TGTGCCAGCAGCCCCGGCTTTAGGCTAGCGCCCTACAATGAGCAGTTCTTC.

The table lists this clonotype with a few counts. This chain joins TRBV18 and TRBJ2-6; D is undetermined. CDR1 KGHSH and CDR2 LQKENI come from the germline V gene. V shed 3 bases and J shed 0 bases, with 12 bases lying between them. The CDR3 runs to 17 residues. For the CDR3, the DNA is TGTGCCAGCTCACCCCGAGGCAGCGCCTCTGGGGCCAACGTCCTGACTTTC. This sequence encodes CASSPRGSASGANVLTF.

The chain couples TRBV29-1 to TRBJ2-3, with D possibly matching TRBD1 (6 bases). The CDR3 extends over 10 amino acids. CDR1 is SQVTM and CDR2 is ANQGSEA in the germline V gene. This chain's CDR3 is CMGAADTQYF. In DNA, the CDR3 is TGCATGGGGGCAGCAGATACGCAGTATTTT.

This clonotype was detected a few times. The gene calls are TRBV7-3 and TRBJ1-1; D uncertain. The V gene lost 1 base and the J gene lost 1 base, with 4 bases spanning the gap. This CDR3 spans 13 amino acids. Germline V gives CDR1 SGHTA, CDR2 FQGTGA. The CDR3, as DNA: TGTGCCAGCAGCTTAATGCAGAACACTGAAGCTTTCTTT. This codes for CASSLMQNTEAFF.

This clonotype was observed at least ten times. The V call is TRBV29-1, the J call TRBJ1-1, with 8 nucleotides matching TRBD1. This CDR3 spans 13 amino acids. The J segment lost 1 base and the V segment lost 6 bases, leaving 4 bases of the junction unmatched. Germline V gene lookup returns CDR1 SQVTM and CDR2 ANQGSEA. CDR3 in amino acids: CSVRTGTNTEAFF. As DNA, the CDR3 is TGCAGCGTACGGACAGGGACGAACACTGAAGCTTTCTTT.

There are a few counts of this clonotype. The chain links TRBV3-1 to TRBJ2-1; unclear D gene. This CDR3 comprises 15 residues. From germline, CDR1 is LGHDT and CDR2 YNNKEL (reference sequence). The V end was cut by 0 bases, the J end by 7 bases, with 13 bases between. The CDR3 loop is CASSQDFTGYNEQFF. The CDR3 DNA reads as TGTGCCAGCAGCCAAGATTTTACGGGTTATAATGAGCAGTTCTTC.

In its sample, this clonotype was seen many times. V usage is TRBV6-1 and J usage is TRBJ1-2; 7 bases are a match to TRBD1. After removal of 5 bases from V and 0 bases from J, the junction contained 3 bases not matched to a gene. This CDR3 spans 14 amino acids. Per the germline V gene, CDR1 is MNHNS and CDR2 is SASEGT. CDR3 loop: CASSLGTANYGYTF. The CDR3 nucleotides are TGTGCCAGCAGTCTTGGGACAGCTAACTATGGCTACACCTTC.

The CDR3 DNA reads as TGTGCCAGCAGCCAACGGAGTCTGGGCGGAGACTCCTACAATGAGCAGTTCTTC. Translation gives CASSQRSLGGDSYNEQFF. The chain is built from TRBV7-3 and TRBJ2-1, with D hard to call. Trimming cost V 5 bases and J 0 bases, with 20 bases left between them. This CDR3 has 18 amino acids. Looked up from germline, CDR1 is SGHTA and CDR2 is FQGTGA.

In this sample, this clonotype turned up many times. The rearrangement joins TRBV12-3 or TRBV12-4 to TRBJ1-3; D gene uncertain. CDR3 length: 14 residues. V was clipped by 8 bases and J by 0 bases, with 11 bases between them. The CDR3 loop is CASGRSSSGNTIYF. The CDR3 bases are TGTGCCAGCGGACGGTCGAGCTCTGGAAACACCATATATTTT.

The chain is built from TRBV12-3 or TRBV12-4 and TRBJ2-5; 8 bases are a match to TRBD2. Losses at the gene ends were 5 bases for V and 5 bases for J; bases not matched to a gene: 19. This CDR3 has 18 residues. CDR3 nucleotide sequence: TGTGCCAGCAGTCCCCAAGGGACTAGACGATCGATCGGGGAGACCCAGTACTTC. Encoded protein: CASSPQGTRRSIGETQYF.

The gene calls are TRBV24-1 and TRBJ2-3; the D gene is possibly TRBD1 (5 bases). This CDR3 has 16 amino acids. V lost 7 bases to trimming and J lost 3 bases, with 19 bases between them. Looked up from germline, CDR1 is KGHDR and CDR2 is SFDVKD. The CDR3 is CATSSKDTAGTDTQYF. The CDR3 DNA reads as TGTGCCACCAGCTCCAAGGACACGGCAGGGACAGATACGCAGTATTTT.

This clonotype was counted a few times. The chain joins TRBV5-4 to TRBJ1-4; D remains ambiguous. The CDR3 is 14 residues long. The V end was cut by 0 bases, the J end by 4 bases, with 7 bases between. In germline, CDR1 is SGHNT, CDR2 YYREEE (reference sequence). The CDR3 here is CASSLGVLNEKLFF. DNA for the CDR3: TGTGCCAGCAGCTTGGGAGTACTTAATGAAAAACTGTTTTTT.

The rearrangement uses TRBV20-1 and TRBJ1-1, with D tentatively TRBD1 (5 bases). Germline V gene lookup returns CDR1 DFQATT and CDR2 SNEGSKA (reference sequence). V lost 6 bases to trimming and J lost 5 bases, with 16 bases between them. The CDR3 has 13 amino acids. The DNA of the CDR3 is TGCAGTGCCCCGGCAGTGGGGGTGACTGAAGCTTTCTTT. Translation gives CSAPAVGVTEAFF.

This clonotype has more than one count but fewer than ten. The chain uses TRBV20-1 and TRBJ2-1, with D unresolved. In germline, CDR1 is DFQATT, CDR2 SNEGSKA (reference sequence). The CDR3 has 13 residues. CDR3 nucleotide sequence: TGCACCCCCCGGGCCAGCTCCTACAATGAGCAGTTCTTC. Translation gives CTPRASSYNEQFF.

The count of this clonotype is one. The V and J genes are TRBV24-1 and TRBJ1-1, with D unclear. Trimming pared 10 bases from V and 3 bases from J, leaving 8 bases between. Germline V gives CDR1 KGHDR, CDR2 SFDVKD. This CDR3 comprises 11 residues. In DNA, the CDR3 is TGTGCCACGGGGTCGGACACTGAAGCTTTCTTT. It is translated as CATGSDTEAFF.

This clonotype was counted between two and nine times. The CDR3 here is CASSLARGPSYNEQFF. As DNA, the CDR3 is TGTGCCAGCAGCTTAGCTCGGGGGCCCTCCTACAATGAGCAGTTCTTC. V is TRBV7-9 and J is TRBJ2-1; the D call may be TRBD1 or TRBD2 (6 bases each). The CDR3 covers 16 residues. The V end lost 0 bases, the J end lost 0 bases, and 9 bases lay between the germline ends. CDR1 and CDR2 from the germline V gene are SEHNR and FQNEAQ (reference sequence).

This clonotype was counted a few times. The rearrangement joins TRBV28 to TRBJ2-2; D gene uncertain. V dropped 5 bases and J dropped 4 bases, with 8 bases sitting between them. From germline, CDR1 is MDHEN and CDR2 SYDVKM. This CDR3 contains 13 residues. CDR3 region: CASSPPGTGELFF. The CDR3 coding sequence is TGTGCCAGCAGTCCCCCGGGCACCGGGGAGCTGTTTTTT.

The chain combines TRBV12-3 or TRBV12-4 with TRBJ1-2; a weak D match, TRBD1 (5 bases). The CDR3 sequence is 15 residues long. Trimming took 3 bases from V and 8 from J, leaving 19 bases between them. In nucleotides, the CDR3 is TGTGCCAGCAGTTTTGGCAGCAGGGACCGCCCGGGCTACACCTTC. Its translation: CASSFGSRDRPGYTF.

Written as DNA, the CDR3 is TGTGCCACCTTATCTAGCGGAACAGATACGCAGTATTTT. Its translation: CATLSSGTDTQYF. This chain links TRBV11-2 with TRBJ2-3; 7 nucleotides match TRBD2. This CDR3 region has 13 residues. Germline CDR1 and CDR2: SGHAT and FQNNGV. With V trimmed by 10 bases and J by 3 bases, 7 bases remained unmatched.

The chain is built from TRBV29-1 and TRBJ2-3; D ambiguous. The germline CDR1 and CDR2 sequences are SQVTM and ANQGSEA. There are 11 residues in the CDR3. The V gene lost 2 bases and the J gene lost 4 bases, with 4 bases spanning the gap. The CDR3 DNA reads TGCAGCGTTGAATTACCAGATACGCAGTATTTT. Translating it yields CSVELPDTQYF.

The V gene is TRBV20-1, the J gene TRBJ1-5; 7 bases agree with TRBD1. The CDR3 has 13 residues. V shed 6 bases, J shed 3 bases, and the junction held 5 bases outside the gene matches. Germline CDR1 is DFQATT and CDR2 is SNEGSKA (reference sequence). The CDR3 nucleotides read TGCAGTGCAAAGGGACAGCACAATCAGCCCCAGCATTTT. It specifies CSAKGQHNQPQHF.

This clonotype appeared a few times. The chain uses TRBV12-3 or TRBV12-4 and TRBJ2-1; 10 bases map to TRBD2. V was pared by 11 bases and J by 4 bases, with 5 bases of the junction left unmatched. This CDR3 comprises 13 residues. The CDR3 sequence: CAVIAGGYNEQFF. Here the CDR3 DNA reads TGTGCCGTCATAGCGGGGGGATACAATGAGCAGTTCTTC.

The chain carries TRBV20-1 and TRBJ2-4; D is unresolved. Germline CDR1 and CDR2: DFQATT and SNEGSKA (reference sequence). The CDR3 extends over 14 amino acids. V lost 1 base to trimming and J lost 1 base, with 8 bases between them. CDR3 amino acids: CSARVRVAKNIQYF. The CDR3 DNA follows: TGCAGTGCTAGAGTAAGGGTGGCCAAAAACATTCAGTACTTC.

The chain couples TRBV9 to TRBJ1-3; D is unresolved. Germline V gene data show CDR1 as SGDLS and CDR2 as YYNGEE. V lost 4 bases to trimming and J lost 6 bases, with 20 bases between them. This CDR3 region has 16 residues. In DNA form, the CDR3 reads TGTGCCAGCAGCCCCTCCACGGGCTCCCAGGAAAACACCATATATTTT. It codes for CASSPSTGSQENTIYF.